Below, one TCR beta chain is given with its context. Its antigen is still unknown. Isolation per sample recovered at least 6.5 million PBMCs. These data belong to a study of blood T cells in healthy people across ages. Germline CDR1 reads MGHRA; CDR2 reads YSYEKL. V lost 0 bases to trimming and J lost 2 bases, with 10 bases between them. The CDR3 runs 15 residues. Study-level points and caveats: Researchers deemed the diversity estimates from one million T cells underestimates. Changes in expanded clonotypes were possibly confounded, as the CMV status of donors was unknown.

Using a J-beta primer mix together with a sample-barcoded 5' primer, a second PCR was run for about 6 to 11 cycles. The study obtained at least 3 million CDR3-containing paired-end reads from every sample. TCRdb reprocessed the 5' RACE reads via MiXCR and lists one record per CDR3 protein. The sample records some 900,000 distinct CDR3 sequences, around 46% being singletons. This clonotype was obtained from a man aged 25 to 45 in good health. Sequenced material: blood. The chain has TRBV4-1 and TRBJ1-2; D not resolved. The CDR3 here is CASSQDPAVNYGYTF. CDR3 in DNA: TGCGCCAGCAGCCAAGATCCGGCAGTGAACTATGGCTACACCTTC.